These 17 T cell receptor beta chains were all obtained from the same sample, sequenced in a study of T cell changes during pregnancy in multiple sclerosis (dated by TCRdb to the late 2010s). Library method: the immunoSEQ multiplex PCR assay. The table was pulled from immuneACCESS by TCRdb, which kept in-frame rearrangements only. Such tables lose some clones; where checked, under half of the loss comes from unresolved V genes, and the rest has no known cause. The sample includes 40,000 to 60,000 clones, with more than 85% observed a single time. The top ten hold approximately 6% of the sample. The sequenced sample was CD8+ T cells from peripheral blood mononuclear cells, obtained in the first trimester of pregnancy. The receptors stem from a female donor with multiple sclerosis, enrolled in a pregnancy study.

The chain employs TRBV27 and TRBJ2-3, with D hard to call. CDR1 MNHEY and CDR2 SMNVEV come from the germline V gene (reference sequence). This CDR3 contains 12 residues. The ends were cut back, 4 bases at V and 8 bases at J, with 10 bases in the middle. CDR3 residues: CASSSPLRTQYF. The CDR3 bases are TGTGCCAGCAGTTCCCCTCTTCGTACGCAGTATTTT.

The V gene is TRBV27, the J gene TRBJ2-1, with 13 positions matching TRBD2. Losses at the gene ends were 2 bases for V and 5 bases for J; bases not matched to a gene: 6. Germline assignment: CDR1 MNHEY and CDR2 SMNVEV (reference sequence). The CDR3 is 17 amino acids. The CDR3 here is CASSLTRGLAGDNEQFF. CDR3 nucleotide sequence: TGTGCCAGCAGTTTAACGAGAGGACTAGCGGGAGACAATGAGCAGTTCTTC.

The rearrangement links TRBV7-9 to TRBJ2-7; maybe TRBD1 (5 bases). Germline loops: CDR1 SEHNR, CDR2 FQNEAQ (reference sequence). V shed 2 bases and J shed 7 bases, with 18 bases lying between them. CDR3 length: 15 residues. The CDR3 DNA sequence: TGTGCCAGCAGCTTAAGGTCCTCCAGAAGGGGAGAGCAGTACTTC. This sequence encodes CASSLRSSRRGEQYF. Full variable domain (remainder filled in from reference TRBV7-9 and TRBJ2-7): DTGVSQNPRHKITKRGQNVTFRCDPISEHNRLYWYRQTLGQGPEFLTYFQNEAQLEKSRLLSDRFSAERPKGSFSTLEIQRTEQGDSAMYLCASSLRSSRRGEQYFGPGTRLTVT.

The genes are TRBV4-1 and TRBJ2-1, with 8 bases identical to TRBD2. The CDR3 has 15 amino acids. In germline, CDR1 is MGHRA, CDR2 YSYEKL. V gave up 2 bases and J gave up 3 bases; unmatched junction bases: 3. The CDR3 region is CASSQWGTSYNEQFF. CDR3 DNA sequence: TGCGCCAGCAGCCAATGGGGGACTAGCTACAATGAGCAGTTCTTC.

The genes are TRBV27 and TRBJ2-7; a weak D match, TRBD1 (7 bases). Looked up from germline, CDR1 is MNHEY and CDR2 is SMNVEV (reference sequence). Between the trimmed V and J ends, which lost 6 bases and 2 bases, there was a span of 17 bases. This CDR3 comprises 15 residues. CDR3 in amino acids: CASSLHGGQTYEQYF. The CDR3 DNA reads as TGTGCCAGCAGCCTCCACGGGGGACAGACCTACGAGCAGTACTTC.

This rearrangement joins TRBV6-1 to TRBJ2-2; weak D call: TRBD2 (6 bases). Trimming removed 4 bases from V and 0 bases from J, with 15 bases in between. Germline CDR1 MNHNS, CDR2 SASEGT. CDR3 length equals 17 residues. In nucleotides, the CDR3 is TGTGCCAGCAGTGGCCGCCCCGGGAGCGCGAACACCGGGGAGCTGTTTTTT. Protein product: CASSGRPGSANTGELFF.

The chain joins TRBV18 to TRBJ1-1, with D hard to call. The CDR3 is 12 residues long. The V gene lost 11 bases and the J gene lost 1 base, with 11 bases spanning the gap. Germline loops: CDR1 KGHSH, CDR2 LQKENI. The CDR3 protein is CAAGRTNTEAFF. The CDR3 region has the DNA TGTGCCGCGGGCAGGACGAACACTGAAGCTTTCTTT.

The chain uses TRBV13 and TRBJ1-3; no definite D call. The germline gives CDR1 PRHDT, CDR2 FYEKMQ (reference sequence). V gave up 1 base and J gave up 0 bases, with 4 bases separating them. The CDR3 runs 14 residues. The chain's CDR3 is CASSLAFSGNTIYF. The CDR3 DNA reads as TGTGCCAGCAGCTTAGCCTTCTCTGGAAACACCATATATTTT. Combining the CDR3 with reference TRBV13 and TRBJ1-3 gives the whole variable domain AAGVIQSPRHLIKEKRETATLKCYPIPRHDTVYWYQQGPGQDPQFLISFYEKMQSDKGSIPDRFSAQQFSDYHSELNMSSLELGDSALYFCASSLAFSGNTIYFGEGSWLTVV.

The rearrangement uses TRBV7-9 and TRBJ2-2; a weak D match, TRBD2 (5 bases). V dropped 0 bases and J dropped 7 bases, with 15 bases sitting between them. The CDR3 length is 16 residues. Germline CDR1 SEHNR, CDR2 FQNEAQ (reference sequence). The CDR3 is CASSLAGLGGGGELFF. DNA for the CDR3: TGTGCCAGCAGCTTAGCGGGTCTAGGAGGAGGCGGGGAGCTGTTTTTT.

The chain combines TRBV30 with TRBJ1-5; TRBD1 is a possible D gene (5 bases). V dropped 3 bases and J dropped 3 bases, with 12 bases sitting between them. The CDR3 contains 14 residues. Looked up from germline, CDR1 is GTSNPN and CDR2 is SVGIG (reference sequence). CDR3 sequence reads: CAWSIGGVNQPQHF. The DNA for the CDR3 is TGTGCCTGGAGCATCGGGGGGGTCAATCAGCCCCAGCATTTT.

A word on this clone: Other nucleotide sequences from this sample produce the same CDR3. V is TRBV7-8 and J is TRBJ1-1; a weak D match, TRBD1 (5 bases). The V and J ends lost 5 bases and 11 bases respectively, with 12 bases between them. Germline V gives CDR1 SGHVS, CDR2 FQNEAQ. This CDR3 region has 11 residues. The CDR3 reads CASSGASRAFF. The CDR3 DNA sequence: TGTGCCAGCAGCGGGGCGTCTAGGGCTTTCTTT.

This chain connects TRBV4-3 to TRBJ2-2; TRBD1 matches 9 bases. Germline CDR1 is LGHNA and CDR2 is YSLEER. The CDR3 is made up of 16 amino acids. The ends lost 3 bases at V and 4 bases at J; junction bases unmatched: 6. CDR3 coding DNA: TGCGCCAGCAGCCAGGGGACAGGGCAAAGCACCGGGGAGCTGTTTTTT. This codes for CASSQGTGQSTGELFF.

The chain links TRBV4-1 to TRBJ1-2; D perhaps matches TRBD1 (5 bases). This CDR3 spans 13 amino acids. Germline V gene data show CDR1 as MGHRA and CDR2 as YSYEKL. Trimming took off 1 base at V and 7 bases at J, with 10 bases between the two ends. The CDR3 spells CASSQAGGLGYTF. The CDR3 region has the DNA TGCGCCAGCAGCCAAGCCGGGGGACTTGGCTACACCTTC.

The chain joins TRBV28 to TRBJ2-1, with 8 positions matching TRBD1. Germline V lookup: CDR1 MDHEN, CDR2 SYDVKM. After removal of 3 bases from V and 7 bases from J, the junction contained 2 bases not matched to a gene. The CDR3 has 13 amino acids. The chain's CDR3 is CASSLTGENEQFF. The CDR3, as DNA: TGTGCCAGCAGTTTGACAGGGGAGAATGAGCAGTTCTTC.

The V and J genes are TRBV27 and TRBJ1-1, with TRBD1 as a possible D gene (6 bases). Germline CDR1 and CDR2: MNHEY and SMNVEV (reference sequence). There are 14 residues in the CDR3. The ends were cut back, 6 bases at V and 1 base at J, with 12 bases in the middle. In DNA, the CDR3 is TGTGCCAGCAGAAACGCAGGGGCGAACACTGAAGCTTTCTTT. This encodes CASRNAGANTEAFF.

Only a few counts were recorded for this clone. V usage is TRBV21-1 and J usage is TRBJ1-2; the table gives TRBD1 as D, unverified against the DNA. TRBV21-1 is described as a pseudogene. The CDR3 has 13 residues. DNA of the CDR3: TGTGCCAGCAGCCACAGGGACAACTATGGCTACACCTTC. It specifies CASSHRDNYGYTF.

The chain carries TRBV11-3 and TRBJ2-1; D is uncertain. Between the trimmed V and J ends, which lost 3 bases and 8 bases, there was a span of 8 bases. Per germline, CDR1 SGHNT and CDR2 YENEEA. This CDR3 region has 12 residues. This CDR3 reads CASSFPGDEQFF. CDR3 DNA sequence: TGTGCCAGCAGCTTCCCAGGTGATGAGCAGTTCTTC.